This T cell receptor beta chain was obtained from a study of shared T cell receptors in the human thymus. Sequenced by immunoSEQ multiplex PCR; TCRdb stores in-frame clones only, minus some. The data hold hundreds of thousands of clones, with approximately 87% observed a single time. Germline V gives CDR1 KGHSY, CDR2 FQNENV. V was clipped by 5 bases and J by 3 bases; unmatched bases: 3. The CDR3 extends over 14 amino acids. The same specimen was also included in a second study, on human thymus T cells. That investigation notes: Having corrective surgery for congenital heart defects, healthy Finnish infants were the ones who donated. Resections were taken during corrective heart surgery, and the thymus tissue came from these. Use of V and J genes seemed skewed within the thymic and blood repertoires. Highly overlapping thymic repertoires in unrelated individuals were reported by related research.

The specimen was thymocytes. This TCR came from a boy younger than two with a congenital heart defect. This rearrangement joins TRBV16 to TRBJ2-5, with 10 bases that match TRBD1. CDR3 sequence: CASSAGTGEETQYF. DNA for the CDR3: TGTGCCAGCAGCGCCGGGACAGGGGAAGAGACCCAGTACTTC.